The 8 T cell receptor beta chains below come from one sample, sequenced in a study of blood T cell repertoires in COVID-19. Data came from immunoSEQ multiplex PCR; TCRdb stores just in-frame clones and leaves some out. The sample yields 150,000 to 200,000 clones, 81% seen once. The specimen was peripheral blood. The receptor set was obtained from a man aged 55 to 70 with active or convalescent COVID-19.

CDR3 amino acids: CASSQVGQGGNSPLHF. The DNA for the CDR3 is TGTGCCAGCAGCCAAGTAGGACAGGGCGGTAATTCACCCCTCCACTTT. This sequence joins TRBV3-1 (or the pseudogene TRBV3-2) and TRBJ1-6, with 8 bases identical to TRBD1. The J segment lost 6 bases and the V segment lost 1 base, leaving 5 bases of the junction unmatched. CDR1 LGHDT and CDR2 YNNKEL come from the germline V gene (reference sequence). The CDR3 covers 16 residues.

V gene TRBV10-1 combines with J gene TRBJ2-3, with TRBD2 as a possible D gene (5 bases). There are 15 residues in the CDR3. V lost 2 bases and J 1 base, leaving 10 bases between the germline ends. Germline CDR1 reads WNHNN; CDR2 reads SYGVQD (reference sequence). CDR3 in DNA: TGCGCCAGCAGTGAGGAGGGAAAGGGCACAGATACGCAGTATTTT. This translates into CASSEEGKGTDTQYF.

V and J are TRBV5-1 and TRBJ2-5; 9 bases fit TRBD1. CDR3 length: 12 residues. Germline-derived CDR1 and CDR2 are SGHRS and YFSETQ. The trim removed 8 bases at V and 2 bases at J, leaving 1 base unmatched. The CDR3 region has the DNA TGCGCCAGTGGACAGGGGCAAGAGACCCAGTACTTC. This codes for CASGQGQETQYF.

This chain links TRBV10-1 with TRBJ2-1; 7 bases are shared with TRBD1. Germline V gene lookup returns CDR1 WNHNN and CDR2 SYGVQD (reference sequence). V shed 6 bases, J shed 9 bases, and the junction held 14 bases outside the gene matches. The CDR3 runs 15 residues. DNA for the CDR3: TGCGCCAGCAGGTCCGGGACAGCCGCATCTGGTGAGCAGTTCTTC. The encoded protein is CASRSGTAASGEQFF.

This clone was counted between two and nine times. Sequence at one end of the junction differs from germline and may be a read error. The chain recombines TRBV7-7 with TRBJ2-7; 7 nucleotides agree with TRBD2. The germline V gene encodes CDR1 SSHAT and CDR2 FNYEAQ (reference sequence). This CDR3 has 15 amino acids. CDR3 coding DNA: TGTGCTAGCAGCTTCCTTCTAGCGGCACGCGGCGAGCAGTACTTC. It codes for CASSFLLAARGEQYF.

The chain links TRBV12-3 or TRBV12-4 to TRBJ1-2, with D tentatively TRBD1 (6 bases). The CDR3 length is 12 residues. Between the trimmed V and J ends, which lost 2 bases and 8 bases, there was a span of 9 bases. In DNA, the CDR3 is TGTGCCAGCAGTTTATCAGGGGACGGCTACACCTTC. The encoded protein is CASSLSGDGYTF.

V is TRBV2 and J is TRBJ2-6; 7 positions match TRBD1. This CDR3 has 15 amino acids. Germline V gives CDR1 SNHLY, CDR2 FYNNEI. Unmatched junction bases numbered 3, after V lost 5 bases and J lost 2 bases. The CDR3 DNA reads as TGTGCCAGCAGTTCGGACAGGACTGGGGCCAACGTCCTGACTTTC. It is translated as CASSSDRTGANVLTF.

This clone was picked up a small number of times. This sequence joins TRBV2 and TRBJ2-4; unclear D gene. CDR1 is SNHLY, CDR2 FYNNEI, per germline. Trimming removed 3 bases at V and 7 bases at J, with 4 bases between. The CDR3 is made up of 11 amino acids. The CDR3 bases are TGTGCCAGCAGTGAGGAGAACATTCAGTACTTC. Its translation is CASSEENIQYF.